This T cell receptor (beta chain) was sequenced in a study of CD8+ T cells in alopecia areata. Findings of the study overall: Sequences from scalp samples also cover resident alphabeta T cells of normal skin.

Once RNA had been extracted, it was reverse transcribed into cDNA to act as the sequencing template. Only in-frame clones appear in the TCRdb table, and some are missing; sequencing was by immunoSEQ multiplex PCR. The data show around 130,000 clones, 58% seen once. This clone was counted a few times. Its antigen is not known. Trimming left V 5 bases short and J 2 bases short, with 12 bases between. In germline, CDR1 is SGHVS, CDR2 FNYEAQ. This CDR3 spans 14 amino acids. The sequence was collected from a human donor with alopecia areata. The rearrangement links TRBV7-6 to TRBJ2-5, with a weak D call TRBD2 (6 bases). Sequencing was performed on CD4+ T cells sorted from blood, taken at week 0. CDR3 sequence (DNA): TGTGCCAGCAGCCGCGGAGGGCTTCAAGAGACCCAGTACTTC. Translation: CASSRGGLQETQYF.